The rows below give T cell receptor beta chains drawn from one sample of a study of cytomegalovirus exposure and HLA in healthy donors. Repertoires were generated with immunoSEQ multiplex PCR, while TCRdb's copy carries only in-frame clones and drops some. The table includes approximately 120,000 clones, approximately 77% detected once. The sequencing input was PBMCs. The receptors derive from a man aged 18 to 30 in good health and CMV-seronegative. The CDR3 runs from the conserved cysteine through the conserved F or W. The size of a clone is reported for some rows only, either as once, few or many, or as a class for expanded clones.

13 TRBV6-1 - CASTLTGNYGYTF
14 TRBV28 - CASQADRGSYGYTF
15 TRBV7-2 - CASSLRLVESDTQYF
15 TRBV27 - CASSFLGTKTDTQYF
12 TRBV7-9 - CASSFNTDTQYF
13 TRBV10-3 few CAIRTQGDSPLHF
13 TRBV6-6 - CASNSDRTEKLFF
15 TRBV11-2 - CASSLAQKGVYGYTF
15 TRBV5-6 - CASSLAGRVPDTQYF
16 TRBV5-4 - CASSPDGTAGSGEQYF
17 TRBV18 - CASSPPGTSGGAVEQYF
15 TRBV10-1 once CASSESGGGVYEQYF
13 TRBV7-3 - CASSRGGLETQYF
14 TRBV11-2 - CASSSYRGREGYTF
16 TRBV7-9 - CASSSPQGTGTDTQYF
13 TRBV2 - CAFQTGEGYEQYF
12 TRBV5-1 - CASSLAGPEAFF
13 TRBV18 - CASSPEGDYGYTF
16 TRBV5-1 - CASSLSGRGELYGYTF
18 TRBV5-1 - CASSPERAGALNNYGYTF
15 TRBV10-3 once CAIQDNRIADYGYTF
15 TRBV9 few CASSVGAGGLYEQYF
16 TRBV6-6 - CASRPRLQGGGYEQYF
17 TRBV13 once CASSLGLGGLSTDTQYF
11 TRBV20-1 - CSALSLLGAFF
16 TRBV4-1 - CASSQARTDLQETQYF
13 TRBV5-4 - CASSLATFDEQFF
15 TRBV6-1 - CASSERPGGIGELFF
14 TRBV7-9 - CASSLSTGDNGYTF
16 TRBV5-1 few CASSFWTGGPTGELFF
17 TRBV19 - CASSSPPANRGTYEQYF
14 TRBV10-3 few CAINDSGDTGELFF
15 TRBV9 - CASSVIAGGHNEQFF
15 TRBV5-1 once CASSSGQSLVGEAFF
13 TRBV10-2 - CASLRDYNSPLHF
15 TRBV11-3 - CASSLGKETNSPLHF
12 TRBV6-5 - CASSSNTGELFF
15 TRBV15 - CATSGAGVSYNEQFF
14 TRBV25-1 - CASSEGNINQPQHF
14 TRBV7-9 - CSSSLGQVGDEQYF
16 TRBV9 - CASSVADRTFNSPLHF